The 21 T cell receptor beta chains reported below all come from one sample, sequenced in a study of regulatory T cells in long-lasting Graves disease. Construction of TCR beta libraries relied on iRepertoire HTBI primers and on Arm-PCR targeting CDR3 regions. TCRdb redid the calling of the multiplex PCR reads with MiXCR, one entry per CDR3 protein. The repertoire holds 420,000 or so distinct CDR3 sequences, with 16% as singletons. The time point: newly diagnosed GD, antithyroid drugs for less than 3 months. Construction of the TCR library relied on RNA isolated from PBMCs. These data also featured in a second study, about T cells in Graves' hyperthyroidism and ophthalmopathy.

The material was peripheral blood mononuclear cells (PBMCs), obtained at new diagnosis, from a patient treated with antithyroid drugs. These receptors were collected from a woman aged 18-29 years with Graves disease.

This clonotype was recorded a few times. The genes are TRBV19 and TRBJ2-1, with TRBD2 matching 7 bases. In germline, CDR1 is LNHDA, CDR2 SQIVND (reference sequence). The V gene end was trimmed by 3 bases and the J gene end by 4 bases; junction bases not matched to a gene: 15. This CDR3 region has 18 residues. CDR3 bases: TGTGCCAGTAGTATTCCCACTCTAGCGGCCACCCTATACAATGAGCAGTTCTTC. This translates into CASSIPTLAATLYNEQFF.

In regard to this clonotype: Its ends do not fully match the called genes, so a read error is possible. The chain recombines TRBV6-1 with TRBJ2-3, with TRBD1 identical over 10 bases. The CDR3 has 11 amino acids. Germline CDR1 MNHNS, CDR2 SASEGT. CDR3 loop: CASSEGTGEFF. CDR3 bases: TGTGCCAGCAGTGAGGGGACAGGGGAGTTCTTC.

This clonotype turned up a few times. The chain recombines TRBV5-4 with TRBJ2-1; 13 bases agree with TRBD2. V shed 2 bases, J shed 7 bases, and the junction held 6 bases outside the gene matches. Per germline, CDR1 SGHNT and CDR2 YYREEE (reference sequence). CDR3 length: 16 amino acids. CDR3: CASSFAGLAGVNEQFF. DNA of the CDR3: TGTGCCAGCAGCTTCGCCGGACTAGCGGGAGTTAATGAGCAGTTCTTC. Supplemented by reference TRBV5-4 and TRBJ2-1, the full variable domain reads ETGVTQSPTHLIKTRGQQVTLRCSSQSGHNTVSWYQQALGQGPQFIFQYYREEENGRGNFPPRFSGLQFPNYSSELNVNALELDDSALYLCASSFAGLAGVNEQFFGPGTRLTVL.

This clonotype was counted at least ten times. CDR3 loop: CASSLEKGSPLHF. The CDR3 region has the DNA TGTGCCAGCAGTTTAGAAAAGGGTTCACCCCTCCACTTT. The J gene is TRBJ1-6, the V gene TRBV28; D is unclear. This CDR3 is 13 amino acids long. Per germline, CDR1 MDHEN and CDR2 SYDVKM. V was trimmed by 2 bases and J by 9 bases, leaving 8 bases between them.

This clonotype was found many times. The chain uses TRBV28 and TRBJ1-1; D might be TRBD1 (5 bases). The CDR3 covers 13 residues. Germline values: CDR1 MDHEN, CDR2 SYDVKM. Trimming cost V 8 bases and J 9 bases, with 19 bases left between them. CDR3 coding DNA: TGTGCCAGCCTCACCGGGGGAGCTGCTAAAGCTTTCTTT. The encoded protein is CASLTGGAAKAFF.

This chain connects TRBV9 to TRBJ1-4; D is perhaps TRBD1 (6 bases). Germline V gives CDR1 SGDLS, CDR2 YYNGEE. The V end lost 1 base, the J end lost 3 bases, and 10 bases lay between the germline ends. The CDR3 has 15 residues. CDR3 DNA sequence: TGTGCCAGCAGCGTACACGGACAGTCTAATGAAAAACTGTTTTTT. Amino acids: CASSVHGQSNEKLFF.

This clonotype has at least ten counts. This sequence joins TRBV11-2 and TRBJ2-7; 11 bases agree with TRBD2. The V and J ends lost 4 bases and 7 bases, in that order; junction bases with no gene match: 9. CDR1 is SGHAT and CDR2 is FQNNGV in the germline V gene. The CDR3 covers 15 residues. The CDR3 nucleotides are TGTGCCAGCAGCTATAGTAGCGGGAGGGCACGGGAGCAGTACTTC. The encoded protein is CASSYSSGRAREQYF.

This clonotype has ten or more counts. The J gene is TRBJ2-5, the V gene TRBV7-2, with unresolved D. Germline V gives CDR1 SGHTA, CDR2 FQGNSA. The CDR3 is 10 amino acids. The V and J ends lost 10 bases and 2 bases respectively, with 5 bases between them. CDR3 sequence: CATGQETQYF. CDR3 DNA sequence: TGTGCCACCGGTCAAGAGACCCAGTACTTC. Drawing the rest from reference TRBV7-2 and TRBJ2-5, the complete variable domain is GAGVSQSPSNKVTEKGKDVELRCDPISGHTALYWYRQSLGQGLEFLIYFQGNSAPDKSGLPSDRFSAERTGGSVSTLTIQRTQQEDSAVYLCATGQETQYFGPGTRLLVL.

Many counts were recorded for this clonotype. This chain joins TRBV30 and TRBJ2-2, with D possibly being TRBD2 (5 bases). The CDR3 has 15 amino acids. The V end was cut by 2 bases, the J end by 3 bases, with 13 bases between. Germline CDR1 GTSNPN, CDR2 SVGIG (reference sequence). The CDR3 sequence: CAWSISGVDTGELFF. The CDR3 DNA follows: TGTGCCTGGAGTATAAGCGGTGTGGACACCGGGGAGCTGTTTTTT. Using reference TRBV30 and TRBJ2-2 for the parts outside the CDR3, the full variable domain is SQTIHQWPATLVQPVGSPLSLECTVEGTSNPNLYWYRQAAGRGLQLLFYSVGIGQISSEVPQNLSASRPQDRQFILSSKKLLLSDSGFYLCAWSISGVDTGELFFGEGSRLTVL.

The genes are TRBV28 and TRBJ2-3; D perhaps matches TRBD1 (5 bases). V was shortened by 6 bases and J by 7 bases, with 23 bases between the two germline ends. The CDR3 length is 16 residues. CDR1 and CDR2 from the germline V gene are MDHEN and SYDVKM. CDR3 DNA: TGTGCCAGCAGCCCAGGGATTCCCCAGCGCAGTAATACGCAGTATTTT. Translating gives CASSPGIPQRSNTQYF.

For this clonotype: A read error may produce the germline difference seen at one junction end. The chain carries TRBV2 and TRBJ2-5; D is perhaps TRBD2 (5 bases). This CDR3 region has 13 residues. Germline CDR1 reads SNHLY; CDR2 reads FYNNEI. DNA of the CDR3: TGCGCCAGCAGGCGGGCGATGGGGGAGACCCAGTACTTC. Translating gives CASRRAMGETQYF.

The sample holds many counts of this clonotype. The chain has TRBV27 and TRBJ1-2; 9 bases match TRBD1. This CDR3 comprises 15 residues. V gave up 6 bases and J gave up 8 bases; unmatched junction bases: 13. Looked up from germline, CDR1 is MNHEY and CDR2 is SMNVEV (reference sequence). This chain's CDR3 is CASRETGGKFKGYTF. CDR3 DNA: TGTGCCAGCAGAGAAACAGGGGGCAAATTTAAGGGCTACACCTTC.

The chain has TRBV9 and TRBJ2-5; 8 bases agree with TRBD2. Germline assignment: CDR1 SGDLS and CDR2 YYNGEE. The V and J ends lost 3 bases and 4 bases, in that order; junction bases with no gene match: 8. This CDR3 spans 15 amino acids. For the CDR3, the DNA is TGTGCCAGCAGCGCGGGGGGGATGGGTCGAGAGACCCAGTACTTC. Protein: CASSAGGMGRETQYF.

Note on this clonotype: A much larger clonotype is one base distant, so this may be a read error. V usage is TRBV10-2 and J usage is TRBJ2-1, with unresolved D. Germline-derived CDR1 and CDR2 are WSHSY and SAAADI. This CDR3 is built from 12 residues. Trimming stripped 10 bases from V and 10 bases from J, with 17 bases between. In DNA form, the CDR3 reads TGCGCCACGAGTGTCACCAACTACGAGCAGTTCTTC. Translating gives CATSVTNYEQFF.

This clonotype came up a few times. V and J are TRBV3-1 and TRBJ1-2, with 8 bases lining up with TRBD1. CDR1 LGHDT and CDR2 YNNKEL come from the germline V gene (reference sequence). Trimming cost V 4 bases and J 3 bases; bases outside gene matches: 7. This CDR3 has 15 amino acids. CDR3 amino acids: CASSRPRQGYYGYTF. DNA of the CDR3: TGTGCCAGCAGCCGCCCCAGACAGGGGTACTATGGCTACACCTTC.

This clonotype has at least ten counts. The J gene is TRBJ1-1, the V gene TRBV27; unclear D gene. CDR1 is MNHEY, CDR2 SMNVEV, per germline (reference sequence). The CDR3 runs to 15 residues. Trimming left V 6 bases short and J 3 bases short, with 17 bases between. CDR3: CASRHIDGPHTEAFF. CDR3 DNA sequence: TGTGCCAGCAGACATATTGACGGACCGCACACTGAAGCTTTCTTT.

This clonotype showed up many times. CDR3: CASSPQGQKTEQYF. The CDR3 nucleotides are TGTGCCAGCAGTCCACAGGGCCAAAAAACCGAGCAGTACTTC. The chain combines TRBV27 with TRBJ2-7; D may be TRBD1 (6 bases). Trimming pared 5 bases from V and 6 bases from J, leaving 17 bases between. Germline V gene sequence: CDR1 MNHEY, CDR2 SMNVEV (reference sequence). CDR3 length: 14 residues.

This clonotype appeared a few times. The chain is built from TRBV6-5 and TRBJ2-5, with D perhaps matching TRBD1 or TRBD2 (5 bases each). Looked up from germline, CDR1 is MNHEY and CDR2 is SVGAGI. V lost 0 bases and J lost 0, with 20 bases in between. The CDR3 contains 19 residues. CDR3 sequence: CASSYSAPGEGVYQETQYF. In DNA form, the CDR3 reads TGTGCCAGCAGTTACTCGGCCCCCGGGGAAGGGGTGTACCAAGAGACCCAGTACTTC.

This clonotype came up a few times. The chain carries TRBV7-9 and TRBJ1-1; D ambiguous. Germline V gene sequence: CDR1 SEHNR, CDR2 FQNEAQ (reference sequence). This CDR3 spans 10 amino acids. V shed 10 bases and J shed 1 base, with 4 bases lying between them. CDR3 amino acids: CATSNTEAFF. Written as DNA, the CDR3 is TGTGCCACCTCGAACACTGAAGCTTTCTTT.

This clonotype was detected many times. This chain uses TRBV3-1 with TRBJ2-7, with 8 bases that match TRBD2. The V gene's germline CDR1 is LGHDT and CDR2 YNNKEL (reference sequence). CDR3 length equals 15 residues. After removal of 2 bases from V and 2 bases from J, the junction contained 5 bases not matched to a gene. CDR3 sequence reads: CASSQTSGPTYEQYF. In DNA, the CDR3 is TGTGCCAGCAGCCAAACTAGCGGACCAACCTACGAGCAGTACTTC.

This clonotype came up many times. V gene TRBV28 combines with J gene TRBJ1-1, with unresolved D. Trimming pared 3 bases from V and 6 bases from J, leaving 14 bases between. In germline, CDR1 is MDHEN, CDR2 SYDVKM. The CDR3 has 14 residues. CDR3 coding DNA: TGTGCCAGCAGTTTCTCTGTGCTAGGGTCTGAAGCTTTCTTT. It encodes CASSFSVLGSEAFF.